The rows below give T cell receptor beta chains drawn from one sample of a study of T cells in Graves' hyperthyroidism and ophthalmopathy. One entry per CDR3 protein results from TCRdb running MiXCR on the multiplex PCR reads. The sample lists more than 250,000 distinct CDR3 sequences, roughly 15% occurring once. Sequenced input: blood. The receptors come from a woman aged 50 to 60 with Graves' hyperthyroidism that later progressed to Graves' ophthalmopathy. Each CDR3 is given with its conserved first and last residue. The D gene is left open where the match is weak. Clone size appears in some rows only: once, few, many, or a class for an expanded clone.

TRBD1	TRBV28	many	TRBJ2-3	TGTGCCAGCAGTTTACCCGGATCTCCAGGGGGCTTGAGGACAGATACGCAGTATTTT	CASSLPGSPGGLRTDTQYF
NA	TRBV5-1	few	TRBJ1-2	TGCGCCAGCAGCTTGGGTTCAGGACTGCTCGACTATGGCTACACCTTC	CASSLGSGLLDYGYTF
TRBD2	TRBV2	NA	TRBJ2-1	TGTGCCAGCGGGGAGACTAGCGGGGTATACAATGAGCAGTTCTTC	CASGETSGVYNEQFF
TRBD1	TRBV2	many	TRBJ1-2	TGTGCCAGCAGTGGATCCGGGACAGTCTCCTTC	CASSGSGTVSF
NA	TRBV4-1	NA	TRBJ1-2	TGCGCCAGCAGCCAAGAGGAAGGCGGCTACACCTTC	CASSQEEGGYTF
NA	TRBV19	NA	TRBJ1-2	TGTGCCAGTAGTATTGAAGAATATGGCTACACCTTC	CASSIEEYGYTF
NA	TRBV20-1	many	TRBJ2-4	TGCAGTGCTAGAACGGGAGCTGGGACCAAAAACATTCAGTACTTC	CSARTGAGTKNIQYF
NA	TRBV5-1	many	TRBJ2-3	TGCGCCAGCAGCCAGCAGAGCACAGATACGCAGTATTTT	CASSQQSTDTQYF
NA	TRBV28	many	TRBJ2-7	TGTGCCAGCAGTTTGGTAGACAGAGGCTACGAGCAGTACTTC	CASSLVDRGYEQYF
TRBD1	TRBV6-1	many	TRBJ2-7	TGTGCCAGCAGTGAAAGAGAGGGGGCTCGGGAGCAGTACTTC	CASSEREGAREQYF
NA	TRBV12-3/TRBV12-4	many	TRBJ2-5	TGTGCCAGCCTCGGCCAACAAGAGACCCAGTACTTC	CASLGQQETQYF
NA	TRBV12-3/TRBV12-4	many	TRBJ2-6	TGTGCCAGCAGGTTCAGTTGGACCAGAAACTCTGGGGCCAACGTCCTGACTTTC	CASRFSWTRNSGANVLTF
NA	TRBV20-1	many	TRBJ2-1	TGCAGTGCTAGAGACAGGGGAAGGAACAATGAGCAGTTCTTC	CSARDRGRNNEQFF
TRBD1	TRBV6-1	NA	TRBJ2-7	TGTGCCAGCAGTCATACAGGGGACTACGAGCAGTACTTC	CASSHTGDYEQYF
NA	TRBV7-9	NA	TRBJ1-1	TGTGCCAGCAGCTCATCATGGACGACAGAAGAAGCTTTCTTT	CASSSSWTTEEAFF
NA	TRBV5-6	few	TRBJ2-1	TGTGCCAGCAGCTCACCATGGTCAGGCTACAATGAGCAGTTCTTC	CASSSPWSGYNEQFF
NA	TRBV10-3	few	TRBJ1-4	TGTGCCATCAGTGCAGGGACAAATAATGAAAAACTGTTTTTT	CAISAGTNNEKLFF
TRBD2	TRBV7-9	few	TRBJ2-5	TGTGCCAGCAGCCCCCAGGGAGGGAAGGAGACCCAGTACTTC	CASSPQGGKETQYF
NA	TRBV7-6	few	TRBJ2-7	TGTGCCAGCAGCCCCTCGGGGTGGCAGTTCTACGAGCAGTACTTC	CASSPSGWQFYEQYF
NA	TRBV28	many	TRBJ1-1	TGTGCCAGCAGGTACAGGGACGGTGAAGCTTTCTTT	CASRYRDGEAFF
TRBD2	TRBV5-1	many	TRBJ2-4	TGCGCCAGCAGCTCTGGATTACCGGGACTAGCGGGAGAGGCCAAAAACATTCAGTACTTC	CASSSGLPGLAGEAKNIQYF
NA	TRBV7-6	NA	TRBJ2-7	TGTGCCAGCAGCCGGAGACAGACGGAGGGGCAGTACTTC	CASSRRQTEGQYF
NA	TRBV4-2	few	TRBJ2-1	TGTGCCAGCAGCCAAGAGGGTGGAGGCAGGGGAGCTAATGAGCAGTTCTTC	CASSQEGGGRGANEQFF
NA	TRBV12-3/TRBV12-4	many	TRBJ1-4	TGTGCCAGCAGTTCATCAACTAATGAAAAACTGTTTTTT	CASSSSTNEKLFF
TRBD2	TRBV27	many	TRBJ2-7	TGTGCCAGCAGTTCATCAGAGCGGGACTACGAGCAGTACTTC	CASSSSERDYEQYF
NA	TRBV5-1	many	TRBJ1-5	TGCGCCAGCAGCCCCCGTGACAGTTTCAATCAGCCCCAGCATTTT	CASSPRDSFNQPQHF
TRBD2	TRBV30	many	TRBJ2-1	TGTGCCTGGAATCCCGGGGGGTTTGGTTACAATGAGCAGTTCTTC	CAWNPGGFGYNEQFF
NA	TRBV28	many	TRBJ1-2	TGTGCCAGCAGTTTAGGGAGAGATCCGTTCGGAAAGGGCACCTTTAACTATGGCTACACCTTC	CASSLGRDPFGKGTFNYGYTF
NA	TRBV29-1	NA	TRBJ2-1	TGCAGCGTTTATCCCGCGGGGTCCTACAATAAGCAGTTCTTC	CSVYPAGSYNKQFF
NA	TRBV28	many	TRBJ2-5	TGTGCCAGCAGTTCCCAGAGTGAGATACAGTACTTC	CASSSQSEIQYF
TRBD2	TRBV14	few	TRBJ2-7	TGTGCCAGCAGCCAAGATGGCCAAGCGGGAGGGCCCTACTCCTACGAGCAGTACTTC	CASSQDGQAGGPYSYEQYF
NA	TRBV7-9	many	TRBJ2-1	TGTGCCAGCAGCTTGGGTGGGGTTAGCAGCAATGAGCAGTTCTTC	CASSLGGVSSNEQFF